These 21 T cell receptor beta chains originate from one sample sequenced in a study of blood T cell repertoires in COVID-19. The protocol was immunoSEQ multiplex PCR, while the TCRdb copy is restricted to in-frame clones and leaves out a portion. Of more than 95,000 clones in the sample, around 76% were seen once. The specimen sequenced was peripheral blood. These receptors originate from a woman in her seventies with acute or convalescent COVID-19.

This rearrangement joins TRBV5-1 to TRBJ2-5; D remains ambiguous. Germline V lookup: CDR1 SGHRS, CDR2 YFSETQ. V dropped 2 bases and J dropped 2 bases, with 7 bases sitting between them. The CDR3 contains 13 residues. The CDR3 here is CASSFTEQETQYF. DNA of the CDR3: TGCGCCAGCAGCTTCACAGAGCAAGAGACCCAGTACTTC.

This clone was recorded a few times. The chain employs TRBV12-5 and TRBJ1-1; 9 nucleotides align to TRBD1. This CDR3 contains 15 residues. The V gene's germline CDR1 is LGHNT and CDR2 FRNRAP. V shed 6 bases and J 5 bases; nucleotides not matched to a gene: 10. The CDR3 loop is CASGSGTGMGTEAFF. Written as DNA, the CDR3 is TGTGCTAGTGGATCCGGGACAGGGATGGGAACTGAAGCTTTCTTT.

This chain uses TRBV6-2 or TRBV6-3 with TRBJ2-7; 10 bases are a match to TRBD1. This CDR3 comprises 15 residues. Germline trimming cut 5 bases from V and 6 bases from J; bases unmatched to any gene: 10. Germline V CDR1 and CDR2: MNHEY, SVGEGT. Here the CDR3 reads CASSTRDRGSLEQYF. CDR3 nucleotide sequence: TGTGCCAGCAGTACCCGGGACAGGGGCTCTCTCGAGCAGTACTTC.

The CDR3, as DNA: TGCGCCAGCAGCCCCGGTTGGGAGCAGTTCTTC. Its protein product is CASSPGWEQFF. This rearrangement joins TRBV4-1 to TRBJ2-1, with no clear D. Germline CDR1 is MGHRA and CDR2 is YSYEKL. The CDR3 contains 11 residues. V was trimmed by 4 bases and J by 10 bases, leaving 8 bases between them.

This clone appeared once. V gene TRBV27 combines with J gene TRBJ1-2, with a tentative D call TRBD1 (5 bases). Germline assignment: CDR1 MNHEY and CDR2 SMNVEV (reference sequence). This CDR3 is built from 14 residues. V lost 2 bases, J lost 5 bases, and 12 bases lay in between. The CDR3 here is CASSLKGWVYGYTF. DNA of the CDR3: TGTGCCAGCAGTTTAAAGGGGTGGGTTTATGGCTACACCTTC.

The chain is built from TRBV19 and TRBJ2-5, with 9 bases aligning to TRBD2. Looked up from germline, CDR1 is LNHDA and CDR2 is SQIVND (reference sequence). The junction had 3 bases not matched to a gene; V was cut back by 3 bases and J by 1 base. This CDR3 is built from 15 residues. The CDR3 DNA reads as TGTGCCAGTAGTATGGGCGGGGGGGTCCAAGAGACCCAGTACTTC. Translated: CASSMGGGVQETQYF.

The CDR3 nucleotides are TGTGCCAGTAACGATCAGGTGAACACTGAAGCTTTCTTT. Translating gives CASNDQVNTEAFF. The chain carries TRBV19 and TRBJ1-1; D unclear. This CDR3 comprises 13 residues. Germline CDR1 reads LNHDA; CDR2 reads SQIVND (reference sequence). The ends were cut back, 7 bases at V and 0 bases at J, with 9 bases in the middle.

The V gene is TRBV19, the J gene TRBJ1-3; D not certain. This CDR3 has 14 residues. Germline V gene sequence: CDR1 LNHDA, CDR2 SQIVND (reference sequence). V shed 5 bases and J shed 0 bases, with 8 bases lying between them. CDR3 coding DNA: TGTGCCAGTAGTTCGGGAGGCTCTGGAAACACCATATATTTT. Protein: CASSSGGSGNTIYF.

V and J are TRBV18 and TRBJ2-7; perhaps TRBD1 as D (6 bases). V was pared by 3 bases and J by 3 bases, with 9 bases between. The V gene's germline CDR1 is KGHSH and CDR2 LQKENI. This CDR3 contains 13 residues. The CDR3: CASSPGTNYEQYF. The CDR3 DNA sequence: TGTGCCAGCTCACCGGGGACAAACTACGAGCAGTACTTC.

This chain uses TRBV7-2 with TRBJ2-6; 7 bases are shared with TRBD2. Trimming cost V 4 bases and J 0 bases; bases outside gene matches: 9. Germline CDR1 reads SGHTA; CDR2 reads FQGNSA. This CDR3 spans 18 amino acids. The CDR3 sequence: CASSSGWRGSSGANVLTF. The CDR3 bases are TGTGCCAGCAGCTCTGGGTGGCGGGGGAGCTCTGGGGCCAACGTCCTGACTTTC.

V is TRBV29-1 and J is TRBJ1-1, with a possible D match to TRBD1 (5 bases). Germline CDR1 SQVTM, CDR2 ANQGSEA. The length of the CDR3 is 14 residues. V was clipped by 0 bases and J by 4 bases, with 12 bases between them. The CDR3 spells CSVEDLMGGTEAFF. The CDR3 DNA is TGCAGCGTTGAAGATCTTATGGGGGGCACTGAAGCTTTCTTT.

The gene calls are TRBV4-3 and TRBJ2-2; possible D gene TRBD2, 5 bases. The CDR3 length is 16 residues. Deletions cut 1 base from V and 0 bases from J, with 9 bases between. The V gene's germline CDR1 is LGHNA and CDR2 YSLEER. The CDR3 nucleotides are TGCGCCAGCAGCCAAGGAGGGCTAACGAACACCGGGGAGCTGTTTTTT. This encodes CASSQGGLTNTGELFF.

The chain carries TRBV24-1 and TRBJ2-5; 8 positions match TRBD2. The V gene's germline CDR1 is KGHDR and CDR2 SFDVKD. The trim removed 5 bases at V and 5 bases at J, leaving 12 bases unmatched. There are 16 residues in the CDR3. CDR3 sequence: CATSAGRGGRQETQYF. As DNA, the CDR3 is TGTGCCACCAGTGCCGGGAGGGGGGGAAGGCAGGAGACCCAGTACTTC.

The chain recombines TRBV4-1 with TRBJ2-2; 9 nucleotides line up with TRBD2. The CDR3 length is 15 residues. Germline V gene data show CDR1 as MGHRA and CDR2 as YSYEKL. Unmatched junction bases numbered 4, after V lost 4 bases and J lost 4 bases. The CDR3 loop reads CASSRGLAGTGELFF. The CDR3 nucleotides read TGCGCCAGCAGCCGGGGACTAGCTGGCACCGGGGAGCTGTTTTTT.

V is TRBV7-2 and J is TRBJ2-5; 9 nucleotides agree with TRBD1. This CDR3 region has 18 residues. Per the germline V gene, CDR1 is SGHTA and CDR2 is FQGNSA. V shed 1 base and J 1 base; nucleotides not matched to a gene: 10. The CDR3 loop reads CASSLVVFDRGAQETQYF. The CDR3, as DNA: TGTGCCAGCAGCTTAGTAGTTTTTGACAGGGGGGCCCAAGAGACCCAGTACTTC.

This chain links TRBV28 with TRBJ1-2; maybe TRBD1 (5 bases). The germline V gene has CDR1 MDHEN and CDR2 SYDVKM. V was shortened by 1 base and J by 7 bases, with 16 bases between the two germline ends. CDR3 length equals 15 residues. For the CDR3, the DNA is TGTGCCAGCAGTTTATATCTGCAGGGAACGGGTGGCTACACCTTC. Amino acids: CASSLYLQGTGGYTF.

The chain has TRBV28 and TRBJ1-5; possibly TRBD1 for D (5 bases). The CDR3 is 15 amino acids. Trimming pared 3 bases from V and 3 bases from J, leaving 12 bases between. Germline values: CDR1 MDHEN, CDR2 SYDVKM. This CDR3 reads CASSFRSGINQPQHF. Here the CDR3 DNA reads TGTGCCAGCAGTTTTCGGTCAGGGATCAATCAGCCCCAGCATTTT.

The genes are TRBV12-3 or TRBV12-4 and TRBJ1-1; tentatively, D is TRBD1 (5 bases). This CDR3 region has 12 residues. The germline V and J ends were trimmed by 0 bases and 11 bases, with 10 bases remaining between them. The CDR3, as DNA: TGTGCCAGCAGTTTAGCCAGGGCCGGGGCTTTCTTT. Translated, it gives CASSLARAGAFF.

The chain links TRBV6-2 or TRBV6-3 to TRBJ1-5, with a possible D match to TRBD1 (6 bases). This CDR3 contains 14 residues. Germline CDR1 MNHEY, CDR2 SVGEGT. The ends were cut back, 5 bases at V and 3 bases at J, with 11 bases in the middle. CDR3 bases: TGTGCCAGCAGTCTGGACAGCTACAATCAGCCCCAGCATTTT. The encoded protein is CASSLDSYNQPQHF.

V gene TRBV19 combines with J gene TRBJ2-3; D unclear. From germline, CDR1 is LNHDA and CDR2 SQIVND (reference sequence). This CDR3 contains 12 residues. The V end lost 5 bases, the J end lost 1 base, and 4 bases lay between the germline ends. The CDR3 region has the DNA TGTGCCAGTAGTTTCGGCACAGATACGCAGTATTTT. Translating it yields CASSFGTDTQYF. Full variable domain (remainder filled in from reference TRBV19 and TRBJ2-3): DGGITQSPKYLFRKEGQNVTLSCEQNLNHDAMYWYRQDPGQGLRLIYYSQIVNDFQKGDIAEGYSVSREKKESFPLTVTSAQKNPTAFYLCASSFGTDTQYFGPGTRLTVL.

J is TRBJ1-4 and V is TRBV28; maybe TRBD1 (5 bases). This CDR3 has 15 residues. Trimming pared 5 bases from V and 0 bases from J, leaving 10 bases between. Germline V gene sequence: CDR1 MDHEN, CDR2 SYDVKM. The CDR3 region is CASSRPGTTNEKLFF. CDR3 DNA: TGTGCCAGCAGTCGTCCAGGGACAACTAATGAAAAACTGTTTTTT.